These T cell receptor beta chains were read from a single sample in a study of cytomegalovirus exposure and HLA in healthy donors. Some clones are missing from TCRdb's copy, which holds only in-frame ones; the method was immunoSEQ multiplex PCR. This sample's clone table lists 100,000 to 150,000 clones. Sequencing input: PBMCs. Receptors originate from a man in his forties or fifties in good health and CMV-seronegative. Both conserved end residues are part of each CDR3. A D gene is named only where the DNA matches it firmly.

v_call	d_call	j_call	cdr3_aa	cdr3_nt
TRBV6-5	-	TRBJ1-4	CASGRTAGELFF	TGTGCCAGCGGGCGCACGGCGGGAGAACTGTTTTTT
TRBV19	TRBD1	TRBJ1-3	CASNRGSGNTIYF	TGTGCCAGTAACAGGGGGTCCGGAAACACCATATATTTT
TRBV23-1	TRBD2	TRBJ2-5	CASSLLPISGEYQETQYF	TGCGCCAGCAGTCTCCTTCCGATCAGCGGGGAGTACCAAGAGACCCAGTACTTC
TRBV7-6	-	TRBJ1-1	CASSRRTGRDTEAFF	TGTGCCAGCAGTCGCCGGACCGGCAGGGACACTGAAGCTTTCTTT
TRBV29-1	TRBD2	TRBJ2-1	CSVAGGRRNNEQFF	TGCAGCGTTGCGGGAGGAAGACGCAACAATGAGCAGTTCTTC
TRBV18	-	TRBJ2-7	CASFRGGSYEQYF	TGTGCCAGCTTCAGGGGCGGCTCCTACGAGCAGTACTTC
TRBV5-4	-	TRBJ2-7	CASSWSLSGFPYEQYF	TGTGCCAGCAGCTGGAGCCTCAGTGGGTTCCCCTACGAGCAGTACTTC
TRBV7-9	-	TRBJ2-3	CASSFGRDTQYF	TGTGCCAGCAGCTTTGGGAGAGATACGCAGTATTTT
TRBV7-2	TRBD1	TRBJ1-5	CASSFGSGGGNQPQHF	TGTGCCAGCAGCTTTGGGTCAGGGGGCGGCAATCAGCCCCAGCATTTT
TRBV5-1	-	TRBJ1-2	CASRAQGGYGYTF	TGCGCCAGCAGGGCCCAGGGTGGGTATGGCTACACCTTC
TRBV18	TRBD2	TRBJ2-1	CASSPWRGSYNEQFF	TGTGCCAGCTCACCTTGGCGGGGGTCCTACAATGAGCAGTTCTTC
TRBV6-5	TRBD1	TRBJ1-5	CASRAGGAGGMPQHF	TGTGCCAGCAGGGCAGGGGGCGCGGGAGGGATGCCCCAGCATTTT
TRBV4-2	TRBD1	TRBJ1-2	CASSLGQGASYGYTF	TGTGCCAGCAGCCTGGGACAGGGAGCTTCTTATGGCTACACCTTC
TRBV5-1	-	TRBJ1-2	CASSLNSGYGYTF	TGCGCCAGCAGCTTGAACAGTGGATATGGCTACACCTTC
TRBV18	-	TRBJ2-1	CASSPLPSNEQFF	TGTGCCAGCTCACCACTCCCCTCGAATGAGCAGTTCTTC
TRBV5-1	-	TRBJ2-3	CASSEAAAPDTQYF	TGCGCCAGCAGCGAGGCGGCAGCCCCAGATACGCAGTATTTT
TRBV29-1	-	TRBJ2-2	CSVGDIGAGGLTGELFF	TGCAGCGTCGGCGACATCGGGGCTGGGGGACTTACCGGGGAGCTGTTTTTT
TRBV5-1	TRBD2	TRBJ2-3	CASATSRAPDTQYF	TGCGCCAGCGCGACTAGCCGCGCGCCAGATACGCAGTATTTT
TRBV10-3	TRBD2	TRBJ2-5	CATQTGTSETQYF	TGTGCCACCCAAACCGGGACTAGTGAGACCCAGTACTTC